Listed here are 24 T cell receptor beta chains from one sample, sequenced in a study of T-cell memory formation after mild COVID-19. One entry per CDR3 protein, called by TCRdb with MiXCR from the 5' RACE reads. Found here are 430,000 or so distinct CDR3 sequences, roughly 25% of them singletons; the top ten hold approximately 12%. The sample was PBMCs or a T cell subset sorted from them (not recorded which). The receptors come from an adult woman who had mild COVID-19 (a few samples of this study predate the infection). Cell type and time point are not known.

This clonotype was counted ten times or more. V is TRBV12-3 or TRBV12-4 and J is TRBJ1-6; D gene uncertain. The CDR3 runs to 13 residues. V was cut by 6 bases and J by 2 bases, with 5 bases left in between. In DNA, the CDR3 is TGTGCCAGCAGGGGCACCTATAATTCACCCCTCCACTTT. Its translation: CASRGTYNSPLHF.

V is TRBV12-3 or TRBV12-4 and J is TRBJ1-1, with D hard to call. The length of the CDR3 is 17 residues. V was pared by 5 bases and J by 1 base, with 20 bases between. The CDR3 is CASSPTPSGGKNTEAFF. DNA of the CDR3: TGTGCCAGCAGTCCGACCCCCAGCGGAGGGAAGAACACTGAAGCTTTCTTT.

The V and J genes are TRBV7-6 and TRBJ1-5; D may be TRBD1 (6 bases). CDR1 and CDR2 from the germline V gene are SGHVS and FNYEAQ. This CDR3 spans 15 amino acids. Trimming cost V 1 base and J 2 bases, with 9 bases left between them. This chain's CDR3 is CASSLEGDGNQPQHF. In DNA, the CDR3 is TGTGCCAGCAGCTTAGAGGGGGATGGCAATCAGCCCCAGCATTTT. Supplemented by reference TRBV7-6 and TRBJ1-5, the full variable domain reads GAGVSQSPRYKVTKRGQDVALRCDPISGHVSLYWYRQALGQGPEFLTYFNYEAQQDKSGLPNDRFSAERPEGSISTLTIQRTEQRDSAMYRCASSLEGDGNQPQHFGDGTRLSIL.

The chain links TRBV7-2 to TRBJ2-3, with 16 bases matching TRBD2. The CDR3 runs to 16 residues. The V and J ends lost 5 bases and 7 bases, in that order; junction bases with no gene match: 6. From germline, CDR1 is SGHTA and CDR2 FQGNSA. The DNA for the CDR3 is TGTGCCAGCAGCGCACCGGGACTAGCGGGAGGGAATACGCAGTATTTT. Its protein product is CASSAPGLAGGNTQYF.

This clonotype has more than one count but fewer than ten. J is TRBJ2-5 and V is TRBV12-3 or TRBV12-4; 7 positions match TRBD1. V gave up 5 bases and J gave up 2 bases; unmatched junction bases: 5. This CDR3 region has 14 residues. CDR3: CASSPGQSQETQYF. The CDR3 DNA reads as TGTGCCAGCAGTCCGGGACAGTCACAAGAGACCCAGTACTTC.

This chain links TRBV5-1 with TRBJ2-6, with D uncertain. This CDR3 contains 15 residues. The V gene lost 5 bases and the J gene lost 0 bases, with 9 bases spanning the gap. Germline V gene data show CDR1 as SGHRS and CDR2 as YFSETQ. In DNA, the CDR3 is TGCGCCAGCAGTCCACGAAACTCTGGGGCCAACGTCCTGACTTTC. Its protein is CASSPRNSGANVLTF.

The V call is TRBV6-5, the J call TRBJ2-7; no clear D. The CDR3 is 11 amino acids. Trimming shortened V by 7 bases and J by 8 bases, and 12 bases separated the two germline ends. CDR1 is MNHEY, CDR2 SVGAGI, per germline. In nucleotides, the CDR3 is TGTGCCAGCACCTCAAGCGAGCAGCAGTACTTC. Its translation: CASTSSEQQYF.

V is TRBV6-5 and J is TRBJ2-1; 16 bases match TRBD2. This CDR3 is built from 19 residues. With 2 bases clipped from V and 5 bases from J, the junction kept 9 bases outside the gene matches. CDR1 MNHEY and CDR2 SVGAGI come from the germline V gene. CDR3 in DNA: TGTGCCAGCAGTTACGCCAAGGGACTAGCGGGAGGGCCCAACAATGAGCAGTTCTTC. It specifies CASSYAKGLAGGPNNEQFF.

This chain uses TRBV14 with TRBJ2-7; the match to TRBD1 covers 8 bases. The CDR3 runs 14 residues. V trimming: 4 bases; J trimming: 6 bases; junction bases outside the gene matches: 8. Germline V lookup: CDR1 SGHDN, CDR2 FVKESK. The CDR3 DNA follows: TGTGCCAGCAGCCCTCGGACAGGGATGTTCGAGCAGTACTTC. This codes for CASSPRTGMFEQYF.

The CDR3 sequence: CATSDGDSLGLYEQYF. The CDR3 nucleotides are TGTGCCACCAGTGATGGGGACAGCTTGGGACTATACGAGCAGTACTTC. The chain couples TRBV24-1 to TRBJ2-7, with D perhaps assigned TRBD1 or TRBD2 (7 bases each). Germline V gene lookup returns CDR1 KGHDR and CDR2 SFDVKD. Trimming left V 3 bases short and J 4 bases short, with 18 bases between. The CDR3 is made up of 16 amino acids.

The chain joins TRBV20-1 to TRBJ1-1; D is ambiguous. Trimming left V 7 bases short and J 0 bases short, with 6 bases between. Looked up from germline, CDR1 is DFQATT and CDR2 is SNEGSKA (reference sequence). The CDR3 totals 11 residues. The CDR3 spells CSVAVNTEAFF. The CDR3 region has the DNA TGCAGTGTGGCGGTGAACACTGAAGCTTTCTTT.

V is TRBV24-1 and J is TRBJ2-1, with 8 bases aligning to TRBD2. The CDR3 totals 18 residues. CDR1 is KGHDR and CDR2 is SFDVKD in the germline V gene. Trimming cost V 1 base and J 0 bases; bases outside gene matches: 7. The CDR3 bases are TGTGCCACCAGTGATTTAGAGCGGGGGAAGAGCTCCTACAATGAGCAGTTCTTC. Residues: CATSDLERGKSSYNEQFF.

This chain joins TRBV11-2 and TRBJ2-1; 13 bases align to TRBD2. Germline V CDR1 and CDR2: SGHAT, FQNNGV. This CDR3 contains 17 residues. Losses at the gene ends were 5 bases for V and 12 bases for J; bases not matched to a gene: 16. In DNA, the CDR3 is TGTGCCAGCAGCACCGGACTAGCGGGGGCGCACTTTCATGGGCAGTTCTTC. Translating it yields CASSTGLAGAHFHGQFF.

The V gene is TRBV29-1, the J gene TRBJ1-2, with D hard to call. Germline V gene lookup returns CDR1 SQVTM and CDR2 ANQGSEA. The CDR3 contains 12 residues. Trimming removed 3 bases at V and 8 bases at J, with 13 bases between. The CDR3 DNA is TGCAGCGTTGATATATCGGGTTTGGGCTACACCTTC. Residues: CSVDISGLGYTF.

This clonotype has more than one count but fewer than ten. This chain connects TRBV7-2 to TRBJ2-1; D is uncertain. V lost 4 bases to trimming and J lost 5 bases, with 15 bases between them. The germline CDR1 and CDR2 sequences are SGHTA and FQGNSA. The CDR3 sequence is 15 residues long. The CDR3 DNA reads TGTGCCAGCAGCTCCATTTGGGCTCGGAACAATGAGCAGTTCTTC. It translates to CASSSIWARNNEQFF. Full variable domain (missing parts from reference TRBV7-2 and TRBJ2-1): GAGVSQSPSNKVTEKGKDVELRCDPISGHTALYWYRQSLGQGLEFLIYFQGNSAPDKSGLPSDRFSAERTGGSVSTLTIQRTQQEDSAVYLCASSSIWARNNEQFFGPGTRLTVL.

This clonotype was recorded many times. The chain carries TRBV4-3 and TRBJ2-4, with unresolved D. The V end lost 1 base, the J end lost 1 base, and 5 bases lay between the germline ends. CDR1 is LGHNA and CDR2 is YSLEER in the germline V gene. This CDR3 region has 14 residues. The CDR3 DNA follows: TGCGCCAGCAGCCAAGCCAGGGCCAAAAACATTCAGTACTTC. Its translation: CASSQARAKNIQYF.

This clonotype showed up just a few times. The chain employs TRBV3-1 and TRBJ2-2; TRBD2 is a possible D gene (6 bases). V lost 5 bases to trimming and J lost 0 bases, with 10 bases between them. The CDR3 is 15 residues long. Looked up from germline, CDR1 is LGHDT and CDR2 is YNNKEL (reference sequence). DNA of the CDR3: TGTGCCAGCAGCTCGGGACTGACGAACACCGGGGAGCTGTTTTTT. Protein: CASSSGLTNTGELFF.

The CDR3 DNA sequence: TGCGCCAGCAGCTTGGGAAGCGTCTACGAGCAGTACTTC. It encodes CASSLGSVYEQYF. The chain is built from TRBV5-1 and TRBJ2-7; D uncertain. Per the germline V gene, CDR1 is SGHRS and CDR2 is YFSETQ. V lost 0 bases to trimming and J lost 3 bases, with 7 bases between them. The CDR3 extends over 13 amino acids.

V and J are TRBV30 and TRBJ1-1; D is undetermined. The V gene lost 2 bases and the J gene lost 5 bases, with 15 bases spanning the gap. The CDR3 contains 14 residues. Per the germline V gene, CDR1 is GTSNPN and CDR2 is SVGIG (reference sequence). CDR3: CAWSFHTGNTEAFF. The CDR3 DNA is TGTGCCTGGAGTTTTCATACTGGGAATACTGAAGCTTTCTTT.

This chain uses TRBV5-1 with TRBJ2-5, with unresolved D. Germline V gene lookup returns CDR1 SGHRS and CDR2 YFSETQ. This CDR3 is 13 amino acids long. V gave up 4 bases and J gave up 1 base, with 8 bases separating them. The CDR3 DNA reads as TGCGCCAGCAGCGACACCTCCCAAGAGACCCAGTACTTC. Its translation: CASSDTSQETQYF.

This chain's CDR3 is CASSVRETQYF. The CDR3 DNA reads TGTGCCAGCAGTGTCCGGGAAACCCAGTACTTC. V usage is TRBV2 and J usage is TRBJ2-5; TRBD2 might be the D (5 bases). The CDR3 has 11 residues. Germline V lookup: CDR1 SNHLY, CDR2 FYNNEI. Deletions cut 4 bases from V and 8 bases from J, with 8 bases between. Filled out from reference TRBV2 and TRBJ2-5, the complete variable domain reads EPEVTQTPSHQVTQMGQEVILRCVPISNHLYFYWYRQILGQKVEFLVSFYNNEISEKSEIFDDQFSVERPDGSNFTLKIRSTKLEDSAMYFCASSVRETQYFGPGTRLLVL.

The chain couples TRBV29-1 to TRBJ2-3; 8 nucleotides line up with TRBD2. The CDR3 is made up of 14 amino acids. J was trimmed by 3 bases and V by 5 bases; bases with no gene match: 7. Germline V lookup: CDR1 SQVTM, CDR2 ANQGSEA. CDR3 bases: TGCAGCGTTCCGGGGCTAGCGGGTACAGATACGCAGTATTTT. Encoded protein: CSVPGLAGTDTQYF.

The gene calls are TRBV21-1 and TRBJ2-7; the table's D call TRBD2 went unverified against the DNA. TRBV21-1 is a listed pseudogene. The CDR3 has 18 amino acids. The CDR3 is CASSKEGSGRANTHEQYF. The CDR3 nucleotides are TGTGCCAGCAGCAAAGAAGGTAGCGGGAGGGCCAATACCCACGAGCAGTACTTC.

This clonotype was found a few times. This chain links TRBV4-3 with TRBJ1-4, with a weak D call TRBD1 (5 bases). CDR1 and CDR2 (germline): LGHNA, YSLEER. The CDR3 totals 15 residues. V was cut by 3 bases and J by 4 bases, with 12 bases left in between. The CDR3 is CASSQEGRYNEKLFF. The CDR3, as DNA: TGCGCCAGCAGCCAGGAGGGGAGATATAATGAAAAACTGTTTTTT.